The clone carrying this T cell receptor (beta chain) showed up just once. The antigen is unknown. The sample originates from a study of metastatic and nonmetastatic thyroid tumors. Study information: Repertoires were compared across blood and tumor or nodule tissue from malignant and benign thyroid patients. Study outcomes and limitations: Benign nodules were reported to have significantly lower TCR beta diversity than malignant thyroid tumors, in blood and tumor.

Before thyroid surgery, none of the patients had received any treatment. Germline V CDR1 and CDR2: SGHAT, FQNNGV. Trimming shortened V by 4 bases and J by 9 bases, and 18 bases separated the two germline ends. This CDR3 region has 14 residues. In the authors' workflow: Using the CDR3 differences seen across clinicopathological groups, the authors built a distant-metastasis classifier for papillary thyroid cancer, which was meant to discriminate distant-metastatic patients. From the PCR reads, TCRdb re-called clones with MiXCR. Here the V and J calls rest on TCRdb's processing, not on the authors' analysis. Counted here are approximately 32,000 clones, 33% occurring once; the ten biggest clones make up more than 15%.

The origin of this receptor is a female donor with papillary thyroid cancer or a benign thyroid nodule (not recorded which). Some clones in this sample may be carry-over from other donors' samples. Input material: tumor tissue. This rearrangement joins TRBV11-2 to TRBJ1-1; possibly TRBD1 for D (6 bases). CDR3 nucleotide sequence: TGTGCCAGCAGCTCCGGGACAACGAGGGAAAAAGCTTTCTTT. It yields the protein CASSSGTTREKAFF.